This record covers a single T cell receptor beta chain. Its antigen is still unknown. iRepertoire HTBI primers and Arm-PCR of CDR3 regions built TCR beta libraries. TCRdb itself ran the multiplex PCR reads through MiXCR, one entry per CDR3 protein. The sample holds roughly 400,000 distinct CDR3 sequences, over 15% seen once. The time point is: newly diagnosed GD, antithyroid drugs for less than 3 months. From PBMCs, RNA was extracted and then used to make the TCR library. The entry originates in a study of regulatory T cells in long-lasting Graves disease. Study-wide results and caveats: The study found TRBV28, TRBJ1-2 and TRBJ2-5 favored in persistent disease.

CDR1 is GTSNPN and CDR2 is SVGIG in the germline V gene (reference sequence). CDR3 length: 9 amino acids. These records were also assigned to another study, of T cells in Graves' hyperthyroidism and ophthalmopathy.

The sample here was peripheral blood mononuclear cells (PBMCs), taken at new diagnosis, from a patient treated with antithyroid drugs. The source is a woman aged 18-29 years with Graves disease. The V call is TRBV30, the J call TRBJ2-1; maybe TRBD2 (6 bases). CDR3 residues: CAAGGEQFF. DNA for the CDR3: TGTGCTGCCGGAGGGGAGCAGTTCTTC.